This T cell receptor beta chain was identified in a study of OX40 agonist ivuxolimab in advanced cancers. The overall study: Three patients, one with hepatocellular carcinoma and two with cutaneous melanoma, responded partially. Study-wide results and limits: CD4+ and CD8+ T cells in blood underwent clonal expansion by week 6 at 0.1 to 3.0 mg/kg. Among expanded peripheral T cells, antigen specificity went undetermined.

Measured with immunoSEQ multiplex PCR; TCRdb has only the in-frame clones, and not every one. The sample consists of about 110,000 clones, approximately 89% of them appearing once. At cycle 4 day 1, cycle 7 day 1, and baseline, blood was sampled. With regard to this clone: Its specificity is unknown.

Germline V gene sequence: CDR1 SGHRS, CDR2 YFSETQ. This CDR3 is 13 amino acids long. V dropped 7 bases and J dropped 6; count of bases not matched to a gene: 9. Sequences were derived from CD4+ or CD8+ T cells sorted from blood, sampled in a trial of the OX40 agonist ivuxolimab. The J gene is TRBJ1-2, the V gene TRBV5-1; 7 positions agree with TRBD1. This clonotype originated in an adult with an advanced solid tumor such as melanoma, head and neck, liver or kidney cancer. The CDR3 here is CASGPGQNDGYTF. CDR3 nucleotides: TGCGCCAGCGGACCGGGACAGAACGATGGCTACACCTTC.